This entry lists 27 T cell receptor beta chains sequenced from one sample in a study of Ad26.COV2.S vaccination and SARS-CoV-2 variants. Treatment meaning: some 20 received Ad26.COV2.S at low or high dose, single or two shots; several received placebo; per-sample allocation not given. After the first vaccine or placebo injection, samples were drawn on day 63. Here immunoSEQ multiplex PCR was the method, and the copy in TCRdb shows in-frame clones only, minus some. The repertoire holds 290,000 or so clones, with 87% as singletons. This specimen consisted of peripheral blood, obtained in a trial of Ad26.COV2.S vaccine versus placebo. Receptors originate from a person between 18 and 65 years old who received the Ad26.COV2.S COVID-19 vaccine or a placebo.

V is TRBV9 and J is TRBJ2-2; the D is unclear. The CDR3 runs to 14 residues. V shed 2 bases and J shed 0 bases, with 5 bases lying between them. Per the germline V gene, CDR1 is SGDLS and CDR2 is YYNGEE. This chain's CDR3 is CASSVFANTGELFF. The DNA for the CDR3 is TGTGCCAGCAGCGTCTTCGCGAACACCGGGGAGCTGTTTTTT.

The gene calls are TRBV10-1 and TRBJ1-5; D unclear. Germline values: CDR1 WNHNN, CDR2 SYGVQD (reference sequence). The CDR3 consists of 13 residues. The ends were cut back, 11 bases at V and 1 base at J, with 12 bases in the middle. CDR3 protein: CAGPIRSNQPQHF. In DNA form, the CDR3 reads TGCGCCGGGCCGATCCGCAGCAATCAGCCCCAGCATTTT.

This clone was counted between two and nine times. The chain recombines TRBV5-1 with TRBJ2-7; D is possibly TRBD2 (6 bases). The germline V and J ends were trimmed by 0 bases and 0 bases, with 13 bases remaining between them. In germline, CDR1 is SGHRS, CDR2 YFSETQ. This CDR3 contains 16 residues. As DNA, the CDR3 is TGCGCCAGCAGCTTGGGCGGGAACATAAACTCCTACGAGCAGTACTTC. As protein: CASSLGGNINSYEQYF. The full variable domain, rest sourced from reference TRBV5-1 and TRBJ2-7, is KAGVTQTPRYLIKTRGQQVTLSCSPISGHRSVSWYQQTPGQGLQFLFEYFSETQRNKGNFPGRFSGRQFSNSRSEMNVSTLELGDSALYLCASSLGGNINSYEQYFGPGTRLTVT.

CDR3: CASRQGVYGYTF. The CDR3 DNA sequence: TGTGCCAGCAGACAGGGGGTCTATGGCTACACCTTC. The chain carries TRBV12-3 or TRBV12-4 and TRBJ1-2; 8 nucleotides line up with TRBD1. This CDR3 is built from 12 residues. Trimming took 6 bases from V and 4 from J; bases not matched to a gene: 1.

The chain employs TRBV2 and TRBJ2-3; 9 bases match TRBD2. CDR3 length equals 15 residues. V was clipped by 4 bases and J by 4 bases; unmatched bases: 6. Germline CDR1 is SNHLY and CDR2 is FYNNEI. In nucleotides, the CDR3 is TGTGCCAGCAGTGGGTCGGTAGCGGGAGCAGATACGCAGTATTTT. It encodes CASSGSVAGADTQYF.

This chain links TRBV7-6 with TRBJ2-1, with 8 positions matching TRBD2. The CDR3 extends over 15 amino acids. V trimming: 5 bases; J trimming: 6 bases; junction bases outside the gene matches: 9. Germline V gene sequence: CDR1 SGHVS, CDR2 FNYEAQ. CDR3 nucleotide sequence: TGTGCCAGCAGCACCGGGACTAGTTTGTCCAATGAGCAGTTCTTC. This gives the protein CASSTGTSLSNEQFF.

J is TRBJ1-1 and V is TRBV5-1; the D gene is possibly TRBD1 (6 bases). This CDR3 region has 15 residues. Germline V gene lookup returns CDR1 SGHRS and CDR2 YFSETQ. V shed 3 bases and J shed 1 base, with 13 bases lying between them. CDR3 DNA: TGCGCCAGCAGCTCCCGGACCAGGGGGAACACTGAAGCTTTCTTT. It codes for CASSSRTRGNTEAFF.

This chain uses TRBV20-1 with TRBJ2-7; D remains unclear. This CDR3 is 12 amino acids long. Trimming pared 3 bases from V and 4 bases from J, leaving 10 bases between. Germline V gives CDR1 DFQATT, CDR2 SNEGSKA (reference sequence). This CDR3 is CSASTQEYEQYF. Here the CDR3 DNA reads TGCAGTGCTAGTACCCAGGAATACGAGCAGTACTTC.

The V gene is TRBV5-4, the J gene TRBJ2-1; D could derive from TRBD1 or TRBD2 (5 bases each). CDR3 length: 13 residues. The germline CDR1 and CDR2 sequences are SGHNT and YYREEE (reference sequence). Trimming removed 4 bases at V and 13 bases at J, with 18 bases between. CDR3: CASSQGPAIDQFF. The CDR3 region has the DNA TGTGCCAGCAGCCAGGGACCCGCTATAGACCAGTTCTTC.

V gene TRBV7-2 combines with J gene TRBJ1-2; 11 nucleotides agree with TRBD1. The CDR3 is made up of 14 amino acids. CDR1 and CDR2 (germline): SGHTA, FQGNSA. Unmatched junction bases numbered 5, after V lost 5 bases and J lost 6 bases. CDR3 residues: CASSTRTGGHGYTF. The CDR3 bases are TGTGCCAGCAGCACCCGGACAGGGGGCCATGGCTACACCTTC.

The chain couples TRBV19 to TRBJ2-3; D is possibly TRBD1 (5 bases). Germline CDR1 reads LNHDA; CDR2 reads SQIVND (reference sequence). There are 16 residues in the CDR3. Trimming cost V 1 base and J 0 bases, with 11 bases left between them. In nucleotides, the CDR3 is TGTGCCAGTAGTATAGCAGGGCTCGGCAGCACAGATACGCAGTATTTT. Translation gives CASSIAGLGSTDTQYF.

The CDR3 DNA sequence: TGTGCCAGCAGCCTAGAACCGGGACAGGGAGCCAGAGAAGCTTTCTTT. Translated, it gives CASSLEPGQGAREAFF. The V gene is TRBV7-9, the J gene TRBJ1-1; TRBD1 agrees at 9 bases. V lost 5 bases and J lost 8; bases outside the gene matches: 15. The CDR3 runs 16 residues. CDR1 SEHNR and CDR2 FQNEAQ come from the germline V gene (reference sequence).

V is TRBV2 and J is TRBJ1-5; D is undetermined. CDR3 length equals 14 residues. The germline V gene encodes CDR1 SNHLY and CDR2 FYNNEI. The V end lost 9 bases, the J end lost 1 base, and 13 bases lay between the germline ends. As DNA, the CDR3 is TGTGCCAGTAATATCCCAGGAAGCAATCAGCCCCAGCATTTT. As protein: CASNIPGSNQPQHF.

This chain's CDR3 is CASSPRQSFPGELFF. CDR3 in DNA: TGTGCCAGCAGCCCACGACAGTCTTTCCCCGGGGAGCTGTTTTTT. The genes are TRBV6-5 and TRBJ2-2, with a tentative D call TRBD1 (5 bases). Trimming removed 6 bases at V and 6 bases at J, with 17 bases between. The CDR3 runs to 15 residues. Germline assignment: CDR1 MNHEY and CDR2 SVGAGI.

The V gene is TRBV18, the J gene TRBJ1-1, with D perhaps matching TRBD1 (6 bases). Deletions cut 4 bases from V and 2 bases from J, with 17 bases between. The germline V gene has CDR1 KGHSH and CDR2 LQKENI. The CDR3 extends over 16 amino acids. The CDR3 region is CASSLQEGVFNTEAFF. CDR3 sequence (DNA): TGTGCCAGCTCACTCCAGGAGGGGGTTTTTAACACTGAAGCTTTCTTT. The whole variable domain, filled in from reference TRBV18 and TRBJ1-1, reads NAGVMQNPRHLVRRRGQEARLRCSPMKGHSHVYWYRQLPEEGLKFMVYLQKENIIDESGMPKERFSAEFPKEGPSILRIQQVVRGDSAAYFCASSLQEGVFNTEAFFGQGTRLTVV.

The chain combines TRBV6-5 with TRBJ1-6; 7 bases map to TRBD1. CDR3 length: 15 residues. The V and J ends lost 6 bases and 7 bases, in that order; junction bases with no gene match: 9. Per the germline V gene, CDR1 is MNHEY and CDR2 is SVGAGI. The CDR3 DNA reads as TGTGCCAGCAGCCGACAGGGTATTGGGAATTCACCCCTCCACTTT. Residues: CASSRQGIGNSPLHF.

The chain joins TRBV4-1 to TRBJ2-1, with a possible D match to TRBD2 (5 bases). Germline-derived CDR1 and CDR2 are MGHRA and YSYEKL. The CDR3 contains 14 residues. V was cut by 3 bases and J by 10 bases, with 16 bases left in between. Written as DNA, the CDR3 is TGCGCCAGCAGCCAGACCCCTGCCGGAGGAGAGCAGTTCTTC. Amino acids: CASSQTPAGGEQFF.

CDR3: CAWSLRGEGANVLTF. CDR3 in DNA: TGTGCCTGGAGCCTACGGGGTGAAGGGGCCAACGTCCTGACTTTC. V usage is TRBV30 and J usage is TRBJ2-6; perhaps TRBD2 as D (5 bases). In germline, CDR1 is GTSNPN, CDR2 SVGIG (reference sequence). The CDR3 loop spans 15 amino acids. Trimming took 3 bases from V and 4 from J, leaving 13 bases between them.

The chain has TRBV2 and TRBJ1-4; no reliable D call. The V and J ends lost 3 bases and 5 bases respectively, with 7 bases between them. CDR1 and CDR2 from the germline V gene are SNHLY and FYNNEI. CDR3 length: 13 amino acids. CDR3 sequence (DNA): TGTGCCAGCAGTGATCAGGAGAATGAAAAACTGTTTTTT. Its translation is CASSDQENEKLFF.

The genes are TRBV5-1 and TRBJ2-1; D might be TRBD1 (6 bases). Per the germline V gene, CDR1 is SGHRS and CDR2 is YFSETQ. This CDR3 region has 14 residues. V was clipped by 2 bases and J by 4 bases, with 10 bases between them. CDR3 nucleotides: TGCGCCAGCAGCTTTCCGGACAGTTACAATGAGCAGTTCTTC. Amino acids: CASSFPDSYNEQFF. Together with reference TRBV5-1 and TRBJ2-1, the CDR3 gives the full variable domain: KAGVTQTPRYLIKTRGQQVTLSCSPISGHRSVSWYQQTPGQGLQFLFEYFSETQRNKGNFPGRFSGRQFSNSRSEMNVSTLELGDSALYLCASSFPDSYNEQFFGPGTRLTVL.

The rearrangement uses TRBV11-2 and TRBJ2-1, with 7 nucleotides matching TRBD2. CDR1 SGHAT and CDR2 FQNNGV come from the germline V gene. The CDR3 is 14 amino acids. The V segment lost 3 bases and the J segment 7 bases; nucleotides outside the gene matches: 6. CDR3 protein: CASSLAGAGNEQFF. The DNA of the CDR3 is TGTGCCAGCAGCTTGGCGGGAGCGGGAAATGAGCAGTTCTTC.

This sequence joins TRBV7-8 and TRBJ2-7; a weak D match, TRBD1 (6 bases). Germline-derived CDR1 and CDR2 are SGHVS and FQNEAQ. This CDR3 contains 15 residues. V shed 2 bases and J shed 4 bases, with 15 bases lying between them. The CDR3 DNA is TGTGCCAGCAGCTTAAGGGGGAGACCCCCTTACGAGCAGTACTTC. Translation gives CASSLRGRPPYEQYF. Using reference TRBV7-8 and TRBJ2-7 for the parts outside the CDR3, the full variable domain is GAGVSQSPRYKVAKRGQDVALRCDPISGHVSLFWYQQALGQGPEFLTYFQNEAQLDKSGLPSDRFFAERPEGSVSTLKIQRTQQEDSAVYLCASSLRGRPPYEQYFGPGTRLTVT.

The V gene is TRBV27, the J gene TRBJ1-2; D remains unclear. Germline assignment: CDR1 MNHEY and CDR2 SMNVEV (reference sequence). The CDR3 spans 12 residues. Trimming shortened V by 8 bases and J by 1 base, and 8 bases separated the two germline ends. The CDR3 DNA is TGTGCCAGCGGGTGGGTTAACTATGGCTACACCTTC. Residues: CASGWVNYGYTF.

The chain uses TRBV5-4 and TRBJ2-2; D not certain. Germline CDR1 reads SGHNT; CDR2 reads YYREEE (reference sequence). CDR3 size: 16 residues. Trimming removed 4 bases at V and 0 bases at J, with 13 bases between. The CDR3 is CASSPGFATNTGELFF. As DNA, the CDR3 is TGTGCCAGCAGCCCCGGATTTGCCACGAACACCGGGGAGCTGTTTTTT.

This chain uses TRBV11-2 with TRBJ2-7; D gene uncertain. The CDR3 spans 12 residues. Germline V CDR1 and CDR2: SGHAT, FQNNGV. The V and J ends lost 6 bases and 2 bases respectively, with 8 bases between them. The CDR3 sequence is CASSGGTYEQYF. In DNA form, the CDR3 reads TGTGCCAGCAGTGGTGGCACCTACGAGCAGTACTTC. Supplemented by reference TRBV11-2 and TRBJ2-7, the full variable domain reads EAGVAQSPRYKIIEKRQSVAFWCNPISGHATLYWYQQILGQGPKLLIQFQNNGVVDDSQLPKDRFSAERLKGVDSTLKIQPAKLEDSAVYLCASSGGTYEQYFGPGTRLTVT.

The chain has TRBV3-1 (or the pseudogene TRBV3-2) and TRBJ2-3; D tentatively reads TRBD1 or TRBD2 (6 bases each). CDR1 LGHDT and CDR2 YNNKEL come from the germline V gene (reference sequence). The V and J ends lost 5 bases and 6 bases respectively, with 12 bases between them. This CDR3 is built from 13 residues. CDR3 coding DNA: TGTGCCAGCAGCAAAAGGGGGGAGGATACGCAGTATTTT. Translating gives CASSKRGEDTQYF.

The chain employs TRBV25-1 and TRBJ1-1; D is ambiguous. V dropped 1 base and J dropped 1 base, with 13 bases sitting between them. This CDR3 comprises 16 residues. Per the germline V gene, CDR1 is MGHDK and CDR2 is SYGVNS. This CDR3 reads CASSESGRRTNTEAFF. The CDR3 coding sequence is TGTGCCAGCAGTGAATCAGGAAGGAGAACGAACACTGAAGCTTTCTTT.